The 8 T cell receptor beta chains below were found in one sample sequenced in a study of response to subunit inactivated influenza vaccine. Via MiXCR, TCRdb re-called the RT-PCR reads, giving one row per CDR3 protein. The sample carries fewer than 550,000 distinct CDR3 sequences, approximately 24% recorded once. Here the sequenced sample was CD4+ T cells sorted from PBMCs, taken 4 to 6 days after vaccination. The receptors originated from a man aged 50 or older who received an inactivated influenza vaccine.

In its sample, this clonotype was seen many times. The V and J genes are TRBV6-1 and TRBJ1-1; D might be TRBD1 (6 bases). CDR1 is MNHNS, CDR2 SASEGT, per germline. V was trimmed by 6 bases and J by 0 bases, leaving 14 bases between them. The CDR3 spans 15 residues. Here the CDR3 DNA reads TGTGCCAGCAGGATGGTAGGGGGTTTGAACACTGAAGCTTTCTTT. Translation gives CASRMVGGLNTEAFF.

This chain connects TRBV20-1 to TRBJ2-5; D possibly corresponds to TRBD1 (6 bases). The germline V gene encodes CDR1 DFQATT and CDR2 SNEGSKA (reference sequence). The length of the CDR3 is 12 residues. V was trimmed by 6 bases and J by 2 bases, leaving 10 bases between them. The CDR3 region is CSATDSQETQYF. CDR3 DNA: TGCAGTGCCACGGACAGTCAAGAGACCCAGTACTTC.

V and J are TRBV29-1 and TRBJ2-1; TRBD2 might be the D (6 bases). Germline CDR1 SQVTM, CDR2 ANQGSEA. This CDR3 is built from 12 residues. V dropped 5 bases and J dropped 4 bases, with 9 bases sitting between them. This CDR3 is CSVLATYNEQFF. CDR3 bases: TGCAGCGTTCTAGCGACTTACAATGAGCAGTTCTTC.

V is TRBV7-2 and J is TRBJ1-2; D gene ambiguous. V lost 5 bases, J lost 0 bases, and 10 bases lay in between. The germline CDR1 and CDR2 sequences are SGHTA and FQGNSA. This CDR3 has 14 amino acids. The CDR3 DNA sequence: TGTGCCAGCAGCCGAATAAGGACTAACTATGGCTACACCTTC. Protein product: CASSRIRTNYGYTF.

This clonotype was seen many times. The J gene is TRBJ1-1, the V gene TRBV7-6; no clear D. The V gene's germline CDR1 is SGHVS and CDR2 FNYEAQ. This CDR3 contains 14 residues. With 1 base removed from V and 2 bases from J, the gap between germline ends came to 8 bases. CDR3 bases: TGTGCCAGCAGCTTAGTATCCGAAAACACTGAAGCTTTCTTT. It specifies CASSLVSENTEAFF.

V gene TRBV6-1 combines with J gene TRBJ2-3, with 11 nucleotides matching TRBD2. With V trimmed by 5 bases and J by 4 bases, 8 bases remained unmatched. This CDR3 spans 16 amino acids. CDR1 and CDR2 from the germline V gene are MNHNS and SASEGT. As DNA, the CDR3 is TGTGCCAGCAGTAAACTACTAGCGGGAGCATCAGATACGCAGTATTTT. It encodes CASSKLLAGASDTQYF.

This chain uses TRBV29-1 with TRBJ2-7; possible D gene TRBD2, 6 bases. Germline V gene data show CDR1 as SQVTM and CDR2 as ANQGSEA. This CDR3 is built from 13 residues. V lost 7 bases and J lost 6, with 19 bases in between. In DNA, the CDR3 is TGCAGCGCGCGGGACGGTGCTGGTCTCGAGCAGTACTTC. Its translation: CSARDGAGLEQYF.

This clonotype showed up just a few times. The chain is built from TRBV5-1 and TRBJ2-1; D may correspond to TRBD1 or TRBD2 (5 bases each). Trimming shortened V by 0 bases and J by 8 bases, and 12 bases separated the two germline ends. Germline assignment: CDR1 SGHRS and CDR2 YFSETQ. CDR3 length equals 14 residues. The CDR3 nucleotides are TGCGCCAGCAGCTTGGTGGGACCGACCTATGAGCAGTTCTTC. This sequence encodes CASSLVGPTYEQFF.